The sequence of this TCR beta chain was determined in a study of T cell responses to AZD1222 COVID-19 vaccine. Overall study context: Recipients boosted at about 4 weeks or about 12 weeks are pooled. Whole-study results and caveats: Reportedly, nearly half of unique spike TCRs recognized epitopes outside B.1.351/B.1.1.7 mutations. White British ancestry dominated among donors, who included more females, and clonal diversity was possibly underestimated.

Turning to this clone: Its specificity is not known.

Sequenced by immunoSEQ multiplex PCR; TCRdb stores in-frame clones only, minus some. The sample has approximately 180,000 clones; approximately 86% are singletons. Between the trimmed V and J ends, which lost 0 bases and 1 base, there was a span of 10 bases. Germline CDR1 MNHEY, CDR2 SVGEGT. This CDR3 spans 16 amino acids. The sequencing used peripheral blood, collected on day 0 of AZD1222 vaccination. V is TRBV6-2 or TRBV6-3 and J is TRBJ1-5; no clear D gene. This receptor was identified in an adult in good health. Written as DNA, the CDR3 is TGTGCCAGCAGTTACTCGAGCGGGAGCAGCAATCAGCCCCAGCATTTT. This gives the protein CASSYSSGSSNQPQHF.